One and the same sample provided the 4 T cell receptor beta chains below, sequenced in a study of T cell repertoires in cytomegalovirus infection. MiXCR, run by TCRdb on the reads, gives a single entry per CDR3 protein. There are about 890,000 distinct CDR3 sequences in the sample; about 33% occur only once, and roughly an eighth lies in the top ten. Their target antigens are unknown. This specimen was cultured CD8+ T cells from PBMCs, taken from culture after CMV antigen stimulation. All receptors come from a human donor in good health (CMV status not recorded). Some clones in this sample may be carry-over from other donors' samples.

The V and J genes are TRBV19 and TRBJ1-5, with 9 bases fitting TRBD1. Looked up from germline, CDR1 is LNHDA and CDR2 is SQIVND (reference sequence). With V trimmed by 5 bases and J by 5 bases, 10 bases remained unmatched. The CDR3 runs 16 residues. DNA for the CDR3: TGTGCCAGTAGTGACCCGGGACAGGGTTGGGATCAGCCCCAGCATTTT. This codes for CASSDPGQGWDQPQHF.

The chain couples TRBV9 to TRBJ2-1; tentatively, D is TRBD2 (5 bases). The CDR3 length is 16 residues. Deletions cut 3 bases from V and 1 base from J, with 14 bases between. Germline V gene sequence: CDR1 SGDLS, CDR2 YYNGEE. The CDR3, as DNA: TGTGCCAGCAGCGCCGAGCGGTTTCTTTCCTACAATGAGCAGTTCTTC. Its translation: CASSAERFLSYNEQFF.

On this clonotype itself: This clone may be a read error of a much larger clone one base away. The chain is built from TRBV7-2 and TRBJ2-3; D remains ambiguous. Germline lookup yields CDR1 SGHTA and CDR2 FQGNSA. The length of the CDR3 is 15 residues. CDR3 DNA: TGTGCCAACAGCTTAAGGCTGGAGAGCACAGATACGCAGTATTTT. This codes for CANSLRLESTDTQYF.

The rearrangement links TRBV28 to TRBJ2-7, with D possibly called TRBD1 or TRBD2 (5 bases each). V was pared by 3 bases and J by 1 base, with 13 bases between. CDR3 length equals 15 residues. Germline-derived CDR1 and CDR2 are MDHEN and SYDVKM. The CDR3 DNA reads TGTGCCAGCAGTTTGGACTGGGACCGATCCTACGAGCAGTACGTC. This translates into CASSLDWDRSYEQYV.